The 20 T cell receptor beta chains below come from one sample, sequenced in a study of CD8+ T cells in alopecia areata. The treatment denotes: oral pan-JAK inhibitor, 5-10 mg twice daily. The authors extracted RNA and reverse transcribed it into cDNA as the sequencing template. The table came from immunoSEQ multiplex PCR; TCRdb's copy has only in-frame clones and leaves some out. This sample has under 350,000 clones, with roughly 50% found just once. The sample consisted of CD4+ T cells sorted from blood, taken at week 24, from a patient treated with tofacitinib. These TCRs come from a human donor with alopecia areata.

The chain has TRBV5-1 and TRBJ2-7, with 9 bases fitting TRBD1. Trimming at V came to 0 bases and at J to 2 bases, leaving 3 bases not matched to a gene. Germline-derived CDR1 and CDR2 are SGHRS and YFSETQ. The CDR3 has 15 amino acids. The CDR3 bases are TGCGCCAGCAGCTTGGCGAGGACAGGGGCCTACGAGCAGTACTTC. Translated: CASSLARTGAYEQYF.

This chain links TRBV4-1 with TRBJ1-4; D might be TRBD1 (6 bases). V was pared by 6 bases and J by 4 bases, with 15 bases between. The germline CDR1 and CDR2 sequences are MGHRA and YSYEKL. This CDR3 is built from 15 residues. Here the CDR3 reads CASRPFGTSNEKLFF. In DNA, the CDR3 is TGCGCCAGCAGACCGTTCGGGACAAGTAATGAAAAACTGTTTTTT.

The chain combines TRBV4-3 with TRBJ2-1; D call uncertain. The germline CDR1 and CDR2 sequences are LGHNA and YSLEER. This CDR3 is 13 amino acids long. The ends were cut back, 5 bases at V and 13 bases at J, with 18 bases in the middle. As DNA, the CDR3 is TGCGCCAGCAGCTCAAGAGCTATGACGGCACAGTTCTTC. Its translation: CASSSRAMTAQFF.

The chain is built from TRBV6-6 and TRBJ2-7; D is possibly TRBD2 (6 bases). Trimming removed 6 bases from V and 4 bases from J, with 13 bases in between. The CDR3 consists of 13 residues. The germline V gene encodes CDR1 MNHNY and CDR2 SVGAGI (reference sequence). The CDR3 DNA sequence: TGTGCCAGCAGAGGAGGGGACTTATACGAGCAGTACTTC. This codes for CASRGGDLYEQYF.

The V gene is TRBV2, the J gene TRBJ1-1; D is undetermined. This CDR3 is 14 amino acids long. Germline V gene sequence: CDR1 SNHLY, CDR2 FYNNEI. V lost 9 bases and J 2 bases, leaving 16 bases between the germline ends. CDR3 nucleotides: TGTGCCAGGCCCCTTTCGCTTATCAACACTGAAGCTTTCTTT. Amino acids: CARPLSLINTEAFF.

The V and J genes are TRBV30 and TRBJ2-3; 10 bases match TRBD1. With V trimmed by 4 bases and J by 4 bases, 8 bases remained unmatched. The CDR3 has 15 amino acids. Germline loops: CDR1 GTSNPN, CDR2 SVGIG (reference sequence). The CDR3 DNA follows: TGTGCCTGGACCGTGACAGGGGGCTTGGCAGATACGCAGTATTTT. Protein: CAWTVTGGLADTQYF.

Only a few counts were recorded for this clone. The CDR3 DNA follows: TGTGCCAGCACCCTATATTCACCCCTCCACTTT. It yields the protein CASTLYSPLHF. The chain links TRBV6-5 to TRBJ1-6; no definite D call. The CDR3 runs to 11 residues. Germline assignment: CDR1 MNHEY and CDR2 SVGAGI. Trimming stripped 7 bases from V and 8 bases from J, with 6 bases between.

This chain links TRBV10-3 with TRBJ2-5, with D unresolved. From germline, CDR1 is ENHRY and CDR2 SYGVKD. CDR3 length: 13 residues. V lost 11 bases and J 3 bases, leaving 16 bases between the germline ends. CDR3 residues: CAARRLPEETQYF. CDR3 nucleotide sequence: TGTGCCGCTCGTAGGTTACCGGAAGAGACCCAGTACTTC.

This rearrangement joins TRBV4-1 to TRBJ1-4, with D perhaps TRBD1 (6 bases). CDR1 and CDR2 from the germline V gene are MGHRA and YSYEKL. Trimming left V 1 base short and J 4 bases short, with 7 bases between. The CDR3 is made up of 14 amino acids. CDR3 coding DNA: TGCGCCAGCAGCCAAGGGACAGTTAATGAAAAACTGTTTTTT. Translating it yields CASSQGTVNEKLFF.

The J gene is TRBJ2-1, the V gene TRBV2; maybe TRBD1 (7 bases). V was trimmed by 8 bases and J by 6 bases, leaving 17 bases between them. The length of the CDR3 is 14 residues. Looked up from germline, CDR1 is SNHLY and CDR2 is FYNNEI. The CDR3 DNA reads TGTGCCAGCCAGGGGGGAGCAGCGAGCAATGAGCAGTTCTTC. Its protein product is CASQGGAASNEQFF.

The genes are TRBV2 and TRBJ1-6, with D uncertain. Germline CDR1 and CDR2: SNHLY and FYNNEI. The CDR3 sequence is 13 residues long. Deletions cut 6 bases from V and 9 bases from J, with 12 bases between. The CDR3 reads CASRSRLLSPLHF. DNA for the CDR3: TGTGCCAGCAGATCTCGTCTACTTTCACCCCTCCACTTT.

This chain joins TRBV6-5 and TRBJ2-3; no clear D. This CDR3 region has 13 residues. The V end lost 6 bases, the J end lost 1 base, and 8 bases lay between the germline ends. From germline, CDR1 is MNHEY and CDR2 SVGAGI. In DNA, the CDR3 is TGTGCCAGCAGCAGAGAGCGCACAGATACGCAGTATTTT. Translated: CASSRERTDTQYF.

The chain has TRBV28 and TRBJ1-1; no reliable D call. This CDR3 has 10 amino acids. CDR1 MDHEN and CDR2 SYDVKM come from the germline V gene. The V and J ends lost 6 bases and 4 bases respectively, with 3 bases between them. CDR3 sequence: CASRGTEAFF. CDR3 bases: TGTGCCAGCAGGGGCACTGAAGCTTTCTTT.

The chain employs TRBV25-1 and TRBJ1-2; D is unresolved. Per germline, CDR1 MGHDK and CDR2 SYGVNS. The germline V and J ends were trimmed by 2 bases and 6 bases, with 7 bases remaining between them. The CDR3 has 12 residues. The CDR3 DNA is TGTGCCAGCAGTGAAGTAGGGAATGGCTACACCTTC. Protein sequence: CASSEVGNGYTF.

J is TRBJ1-2 and V is TRBV7-9; D gene uncertain. This CDR3 comprises 14 residues. With 5 bases removed from V and 3 bases from J, the gap between germline ends came to 13 bases. From germline, CDR1 is SEHNR and CDR2 FQNEAQ (reference sequence). For the CDR3, the DNA is TGTGCCAGCAGCGTAGAGGCCAGCTACTATGGCTACACCTTC. Translation gives CASSVEASYYGYTF.

This sequence joins TRBV29-1 and TRBJ2-2; tentative D call: TRBD1 (5 bases). Germline values: CDR1 SQVTM, CDR2 ANQGSEA. The CDR3 contains 13 residues. V was clipped by 6 bases and J by 3 bases, with 11 bases between them. In DNA, the CDR3 is TGCAGCGTACAGGCTAGGGACACCGGGGAGCTGTTTTTT. It translates to CSVQARDTGELFF.

The chain carries TRBV4-1 and TRBJ1-3; no clear D. This CDR3 is built from 15 residues. Trimming took off 4 bases at V and 2 bases at J, with 12 bases between the two ends. In germline, CDR1 is MGHRA, CDR2 YSYEKL. Written as DNA, the CDR3 is TGCGCCAGCAGCCTCCCAGGAGTACCTGGAAACACCATATATTTT. Translation gives CASSLPGVPGNTIYF.

Only one count was recorded for this clone. V and J are TRBV7-2 and TRBJ1-1; D may be TRBD1 (5 bases). The CDR3 sequence is 16 residues long. The V end was cut by 3 bases, the J end by 3 bases, with 17 bases between. Germline V gene sequence: CDR1 SGHTA, CDR2 FQGNSA. As DNA, the CDR3 is TGTGCCAGCAGCTTGGTCGGGGGTCCGTGGGACACTGAAGCTTTCTTT. Translating it yields CASSLVGGPWDTEAFF.

The chain carries TRBV25-1 and TRBJ1-4; 7 positions agree with TRBD1. CDR1 MGHDK and CDR2 SYGVNS come from the germline V gene. This CDR3 has 15 residues. V lost 1 base, J lost 7 bases, and 6 bases stayed unmatched. This chain's CDR3 is CASSEFRDSLEKLFF. The CDR3 DNA reads TGTGCCAGCAGTGAATTTAGGGACAGTCTTGAAAAACTGTTTTTT.

V usage is TRBV29-1 and J usage is TRBJ2-7; no definite D call. With 6 bases removed from V and 0 bases from J, the gap between germline ends came to 9 bases. Germline assignment: CDR1 SQVTM and CDR2 ANQGSEA. CDR3 length: 12 amino acids. This CDR3 reads CSVGSSSYEQYF. For the CDR3, the DNA is TGCAGCGTCGGGTCGAGCTCCTACGAGCAGTACTTC.